Below, one TCR beta chain is given with its context. Its antigen is undetermined. The sample belongs to a study of PD-L1 blockade in urothelial cancer. The CDR3 consists of 14 residues. Trimming removed 4 bases at V and 3 bases at J, with 10 bases between. Per the germline V gene, CDR1 is LNHDA and CDR2 is SQIVND (reference sequence). Study-wide points: Durable benefit accompanied greater 3-week expansion of tumor-associated blood clones.

Clones were sequenced by immunoSEQ multiplex PCR, and TCRdb holds only the in-frame ones, with some missing. The sample lists some 120,000 clones, approximately 90% occurring once. Time point described: peripheral blood 6 weeks after treatment start. Each patient supplied 1 to 8 pretreatment and on-treatment samples. The rearrangement links TRBV19 to TRBJ1-3; D is unclear. Material: PBMCs, obtained around atezolizumab (anti-PD-L1) treatment. The clonotype comes from a man aged 55 to 70 with urothelial cancer. The CDR3 DNA reads TGTGCCAGTAGTACGGCGGCGGTTGGAAACACCATATATTTT. This translates into CASSTAAVGNTIYF.